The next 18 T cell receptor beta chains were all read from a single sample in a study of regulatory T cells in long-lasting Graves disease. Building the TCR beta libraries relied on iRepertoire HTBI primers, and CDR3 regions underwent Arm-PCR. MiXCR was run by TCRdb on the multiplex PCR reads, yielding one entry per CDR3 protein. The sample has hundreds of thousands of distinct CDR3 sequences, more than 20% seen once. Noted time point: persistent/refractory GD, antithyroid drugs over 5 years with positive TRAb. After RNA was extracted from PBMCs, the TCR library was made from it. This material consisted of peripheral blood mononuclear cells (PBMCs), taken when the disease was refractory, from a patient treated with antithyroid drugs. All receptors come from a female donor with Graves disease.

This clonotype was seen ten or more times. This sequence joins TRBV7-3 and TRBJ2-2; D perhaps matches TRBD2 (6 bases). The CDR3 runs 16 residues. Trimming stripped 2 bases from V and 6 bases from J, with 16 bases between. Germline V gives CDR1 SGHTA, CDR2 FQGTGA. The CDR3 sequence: CASSLAPGRFPGELFF. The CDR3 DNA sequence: TGTGCCAGCAGCTTAGCTCCGGGGAGGTTCCCCGGGGAGCTGTTTTTT. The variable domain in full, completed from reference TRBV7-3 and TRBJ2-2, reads GAGVSQTPSNKVTEKGKYVELRCDPISGHTALYWYRQSLGQGPEFLIYFQGTGAADDSGLPNDRFFAVRPEGSVSTLKIQRTERGDSAVYLCASSLAPGRFPGELFFGEGSRLTVL.

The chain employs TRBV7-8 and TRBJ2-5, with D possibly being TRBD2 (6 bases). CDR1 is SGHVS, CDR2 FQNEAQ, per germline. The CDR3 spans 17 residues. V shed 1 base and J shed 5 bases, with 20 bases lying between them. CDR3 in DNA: TGTGCCAGCAGCTTAGATCCTGCGGGGCCTCGCCGGGAGACCCAGTACTTC. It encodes CASSLDPAGPRRETQYF.

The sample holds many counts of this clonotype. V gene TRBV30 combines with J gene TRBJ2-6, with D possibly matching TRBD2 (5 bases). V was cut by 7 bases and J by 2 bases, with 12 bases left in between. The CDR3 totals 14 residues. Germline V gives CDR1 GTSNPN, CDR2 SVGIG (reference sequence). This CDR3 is CASRRGTGANVLTF. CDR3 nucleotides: TGTGCCTCGCGCCGGGGAACTGGGGCCAACGTCCTGACTTTC. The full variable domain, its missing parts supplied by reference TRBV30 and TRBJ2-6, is SQTIHQWPATLVQPVGSPLSLECTVEGTSNPNLYWYRQAAGRGLQLLFYSVGIGQISSEVPQNLSASRPQDRQFILSSKKLLLSDSGFYLCASRRGTGANVLTFGAGSRLTVL.

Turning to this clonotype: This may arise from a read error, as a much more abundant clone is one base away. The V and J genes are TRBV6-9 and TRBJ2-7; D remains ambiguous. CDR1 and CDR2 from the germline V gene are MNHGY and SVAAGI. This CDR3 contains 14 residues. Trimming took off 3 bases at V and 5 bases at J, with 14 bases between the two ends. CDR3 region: CASSYGPQVHEQYF. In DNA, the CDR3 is TGTGCCAGCAGTTACGGGCCCCAGGTCCACGAGCAGTACTTC.

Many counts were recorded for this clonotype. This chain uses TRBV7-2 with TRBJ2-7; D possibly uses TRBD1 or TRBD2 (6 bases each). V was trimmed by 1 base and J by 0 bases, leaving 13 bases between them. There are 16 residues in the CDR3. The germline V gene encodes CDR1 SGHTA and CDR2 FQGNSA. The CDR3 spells CASSLGGRGSSYEQYF. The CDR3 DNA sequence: TGTGCCAGCAGCTTAGGGGGGCGGGGAAGCTCCTACGAGCAGTACTTC.

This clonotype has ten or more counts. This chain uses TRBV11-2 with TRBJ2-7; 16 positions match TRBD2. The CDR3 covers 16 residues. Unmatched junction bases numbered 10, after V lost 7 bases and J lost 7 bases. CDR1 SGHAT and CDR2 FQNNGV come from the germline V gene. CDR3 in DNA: TGTGCCAGCACCCTCGGGACTAGCGGGAGGGCTGGAGAGCAGTACTTC. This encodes CASTLGTSGRAGEQYF. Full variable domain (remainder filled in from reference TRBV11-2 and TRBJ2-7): EAGVAQSPRYKIIEKRQSVAFWCNPISGHATLYWYQQILGQGPKLLIQFQNNGVVDDSQLPKDRFSAERLKGVDSTLKIQPAKLEDSAVYLCASTLGTSGRAGEQYFGPGTRLTVT.

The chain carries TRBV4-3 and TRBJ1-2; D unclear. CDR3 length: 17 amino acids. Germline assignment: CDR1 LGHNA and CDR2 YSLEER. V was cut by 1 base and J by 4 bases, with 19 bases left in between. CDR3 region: CASSQGPLAQTAYGYTF. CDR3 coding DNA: TGCGCCAGCAGCCAAGGGCCCCTAGCGCAGACGGCCTATGGCTACACCTTC.

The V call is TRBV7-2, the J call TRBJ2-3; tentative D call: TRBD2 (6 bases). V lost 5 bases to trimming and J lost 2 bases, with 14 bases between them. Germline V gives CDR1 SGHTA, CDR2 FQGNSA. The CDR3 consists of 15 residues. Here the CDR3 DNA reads TGTGCCAGCAGCCTGGGACTGCGCGACACAGATACGCAGTATTTT. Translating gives CASSLGLRDTDTQYF.

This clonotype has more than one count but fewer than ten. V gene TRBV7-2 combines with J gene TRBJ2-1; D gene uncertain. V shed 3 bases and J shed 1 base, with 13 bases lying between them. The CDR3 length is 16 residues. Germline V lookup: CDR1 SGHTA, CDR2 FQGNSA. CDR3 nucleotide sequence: TGTGCCAGCAGCTTTGACTTCGGAGATTCCTACAATGAGCAGTTCTTC. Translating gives CASSFDFGDSYNEQFF.

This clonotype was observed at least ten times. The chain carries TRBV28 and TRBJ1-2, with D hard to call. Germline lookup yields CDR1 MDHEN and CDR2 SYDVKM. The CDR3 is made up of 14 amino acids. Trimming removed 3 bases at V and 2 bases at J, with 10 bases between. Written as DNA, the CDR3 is TGTGCCAGCAGTTTGATAGGGATCAACTATGGCTACACCTTC. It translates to CASSLIGINYGYTF.

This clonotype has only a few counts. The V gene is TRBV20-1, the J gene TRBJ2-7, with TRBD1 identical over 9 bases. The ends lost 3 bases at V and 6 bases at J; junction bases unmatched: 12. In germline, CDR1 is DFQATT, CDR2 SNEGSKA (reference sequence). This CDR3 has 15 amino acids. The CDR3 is CSASPSGGQGGEQYF. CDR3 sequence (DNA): TGCAGTGCTAGTCCCTCGGGGGGACAGGGTGGCGAGCAGTACTTC.

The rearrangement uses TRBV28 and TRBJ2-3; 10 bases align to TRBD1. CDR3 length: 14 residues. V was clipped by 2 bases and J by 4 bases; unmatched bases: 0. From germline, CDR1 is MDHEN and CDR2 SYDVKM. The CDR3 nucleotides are TGTGCCAGCAGTTTAGGGACAGGGGCAGATACGCAGTATTTT. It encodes CASSLGTGADTQYF. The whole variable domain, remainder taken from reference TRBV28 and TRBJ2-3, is DVKVTQSSRYLVKRTGEKVFLECVQDMDHENMFWYRQDPGLGLRLIYFSYDVKMKEKGDIPEGYSVSREKKERFSLILESASTNQTSMYLCASSLGTGADTQYFGPGTRLTVL.

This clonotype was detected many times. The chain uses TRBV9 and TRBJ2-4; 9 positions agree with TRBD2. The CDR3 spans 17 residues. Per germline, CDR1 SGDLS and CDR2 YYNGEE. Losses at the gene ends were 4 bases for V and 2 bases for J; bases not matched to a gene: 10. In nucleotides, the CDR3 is TGTGCCAGCAGCCCGCCGCGGGAGGGCCTGTCCAAAAACATTCAGTACTTC. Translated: CASSPPREGLSKNIQYF.

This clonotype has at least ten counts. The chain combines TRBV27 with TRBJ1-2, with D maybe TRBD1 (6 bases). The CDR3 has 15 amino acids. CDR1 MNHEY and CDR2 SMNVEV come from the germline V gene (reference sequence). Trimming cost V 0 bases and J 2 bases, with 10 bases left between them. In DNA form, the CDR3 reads TGTGCCAGCAGTTTATCCAGGACAGCGAACTATGGCTACACCTTC. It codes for CASSLSRTANYGYTF.

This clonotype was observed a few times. The CDR3 spells CASGLRHSGRTGEQFF. The CDR3 bases are TGTGCTAGTGGTTTGAGACATAGCGGGAGAACGGGTGAGCAGTTCTTC. The rearrangement links TRBV12-5 to TRBJ2-1, with 9 bases identical to TRBD2. The germline V gene has CDR1 LGHNT and CDR2 FRNRAP. This CDR3 is built from 16 residues. V lost 2 bases and J lost 9; bases outside the gene matches: 11. Looking up the rest from reference TRBV12-5 and TRBJ2-1 gives the full variable domain: DARVTQTPRHKVTEMGQEVTMRCQPILGHNTVFWYRQTMMQGLELLAYFRNRAPLDDSGMPKDRFSAEMPDATLATLKIQPSEPRDSAVYFCASGLRHSGRTGEQFFGPGTRLTVL.

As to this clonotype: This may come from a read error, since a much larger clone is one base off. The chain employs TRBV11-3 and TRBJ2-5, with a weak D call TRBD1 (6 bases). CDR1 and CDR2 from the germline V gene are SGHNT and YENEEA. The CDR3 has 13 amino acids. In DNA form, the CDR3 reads TGTGCCAGCAGCCACGGACAGCAAGAGGCCCAGTACTTC. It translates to CASSHGQQEAQYF.

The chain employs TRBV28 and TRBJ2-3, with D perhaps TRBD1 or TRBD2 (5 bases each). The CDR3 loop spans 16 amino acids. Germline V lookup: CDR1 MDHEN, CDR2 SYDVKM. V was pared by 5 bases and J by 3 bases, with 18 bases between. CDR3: CASSGAGTASTDTQYF. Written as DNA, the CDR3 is TGTGCCAGCAGTGGGGCCGGGACGGCTTCGACAGATACGCAGTATTTT.

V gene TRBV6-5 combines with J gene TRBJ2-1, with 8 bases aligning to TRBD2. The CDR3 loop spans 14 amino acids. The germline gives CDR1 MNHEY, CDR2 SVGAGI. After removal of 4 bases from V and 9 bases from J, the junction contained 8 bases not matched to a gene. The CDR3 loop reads CASSSPARGVEQFF. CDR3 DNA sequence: TGTGCCAGCAGTTCCCCGGCGCGGGGGGTTGAGCAGTTCTTC.